This T cell receptor beta chain was recorded in a study of blood T cell repertoires in COVID-19. At the level of the study: T cells, B-cell-depleted T cells, or PBMCs supplied cDNA or gDNA.

The table came from immunoSEQ multiplex PCR; TCRdb's copy has only in-frame clones and leaves some out. The table lists hundreds of thousands of clones, about 89% of them singletons. Either two negative PCRs, clearance, or symptom resolution qualified Cohort 3 donors as recovered. With 6 bases removed from V and 9 bases from J, the gap between germline ends came to 21 bases. The CDR3 extends over 14 amino acids. Germline V lookup: CDR1 MNHEY, CDR2 SVGAGI. The sequenced sample consisted of PBMCs or T cells enriched from blood (not recorded which). The V call is TRBV6-5, the J call TRBJ2-7; D gene unclear. The clonotype comes from a woman in her thirties who had recovered from COVID-19. CDR3 bases: TGTGCCAGCAGACCGCTTGACTCCCTGCTGGGGCAGTACTTC. Its translation is CASRPLDSLLGQYF.